The sequence of this T cell receptor beta chain was determined in a study of blood T cell repertoires in COVID-19. Turning to the study itself: Material from acute and convalescent COVID-19 was sourced from the United States, Italy and Spain. T cells, B-cell-depleted T cells, or PBMCs supplied cDNA or gDNA.

Details on this clone: The same CDR3 also results from other DNA sequences found in this sample.

Trimming removed 5 bases from V and 0 bases from J; junction bases left unmatched: 10. The germline V gene encodes CDR1 SGHAT and CDR2 FQNNGV. The CDR3 runs 18 residues. In the authors' workflow: How many nucleated cells were present was estimated from reference gene primer amplification. Method: immunoSEQ multiplex PCR; TCRdb's copy keeps in-frame clones and lacks some. The V and J calls and clone size are taken from that table; D and trimming were inferred from the DNA. This table holds some 220,000 clones, approximately 83% found once. V is TRBV11-2 and J is TRBJ1-6; 7 bases are a match to TRBD1. The TCR was taken from a woman aged 60-75 years with acute or convalescent COVID-19. The sample comprised peripheral blood. The CDR3 loop is CASSLRQGGSSYNSPLHF. For the CDR3, the DNA is TGTGCCAGCAGCCTGCGACAGGGTGGGAGCTCCTATAATTCACCCCTCCACTTT.